These 4 T cell receptor beta chains were sequenced from one sample in a study of T cells after yellow fever vaccination. TCRdb re-called the 5' RACE reads with MiXCR, one entry per CDR3 protein. Among under 150,000 distinct CDR3 sequences, roughly 8% were seen once, and the ten largest hold less than 0.85%. This specimen was CD4+ T cells sorted from PBMCs, taken 5 days after the yellow fever booster vaccination. The receptors come from a man younger than 45 who received the YFV17D yellow fever vaccine.

This clonotype was seen repeatedly, ten times or more. The chain recombines TRBV5-5 with TRBJ2-1; 7 positions agree with TRBD2. Trimming took 5 bases from V and 0 from J; bases not matched to a gene: 2. CDR1 and CDR2 (germline): SGHKS, YYEKEE (reference sequence). The CDR3 sequence is 14 residues long. CDR3 region: CASRRESSYNEQFF. The CDR3 nucleotides are TGTGCCAGCAGGCGGGAGAGCTCCTACAATGAGCAGTTCTTC.

This clonotype was recorded a few times. The chain employs TRBV25-1 and TRBJ2-5; D call uncertain. V dropped 7 bases and J dropped 4 bases, with 10 bases sitting between them. In germline, CDR1 is MGHDK, CDR2 SYGVNS. The CDR3 totals 12 residues. The CDR3 DNA is TGTGCCAGCACCGGCGAAGGAGAGACCCAGTACTTC. Translating gives CASTGEGETQYF.

This clonotype showed up many times. The chain recombines TRBV5-1 with TRBJ2-5; D uncertain. This CDR3 region has 13 residues. Trimming removed 4 bases from V and 7 bases from J, with 14 bases in between. Germline V CDR1 and CDR2: SGHRS, YFSETQ. CDR3 protein: CASSTDGSGTQYF. The CDR3, as DNA: TGCGCCAGCAGCACGGACGGCTCCGGGACCCAGTACTTC.

This clonotype was counted many times. V and J are TRBV28 and TRBJ2-7, with 7 bases lining up with TRBD2. The junction had 9 bases not matched to a gene; V was cut back by 4 bases and J by 6 bases. The germline V gene encodes CDR1 MDHEN and CDR2 SYDVKM. The length of the CDR3 is 14 residues. The CDR3 reads CASSSGGSTGEQYF. CDR3 nucleotide sequence: TGTGCCAGCAGTTCGGGCGGGAGCACAGGCGAGCAGTACTTC. The complete variable domain, with remaining parts taken from reference TRBV28 and TRBJ2-7, reads DVKVTQSSRYLVKRTGEKVFLECVQDMDHENMFWYRQDPGLGLRLIYFSYDVKMKEKGDIPEGYSVSREKKERFSLILESASTNQTSMYLCASSSGGSTGEQYFGPGTRLTVT.